These T cell receptor beta chains were read from a single sample in a study of shared clonotypes between healthy human individuals. Sequencing used immunoSEQ multiplex PCR; TCRdb keeps in-frame clones, though not all of them. The sample consists of fewer than 850,000 clones, around 96% of them appearing once. Material for sequencing was naive CD8+ T cells sorted from blood. Receptor source: a man in his thirties or forties in good health. Both conserved end residues are part of each CDR3. A D gene is named only where the DNA matches it firmly. Size values are once, few and many counts, or a class for expanded clones, and some rows have none.

v_call	d_call	clone_size	cdr3_length	j_call	cdr3_nt	cdr3_aa
TRBV28	TRBD2	NA	15	TRBJ2-7	TGTGCCAGCAGCCCCTCGGGACTAGCGGCCTACGAGCAGTACTTC	CASSPSGLAAYEQYF
TRBV6-5	TRBD2	NA	15	TRBJ2-1	TGTGCCAGCAGTGCGGGGACTAGCGGGAACAATGAGCAGTTCTTC	CASSAGTSGNNEQFF
TRBV30	TRBD2	once	13	TRBJ2-1	TGTGCCTGGAGTACCGTGGGACTAGCTGAGCAGTTCTTC	CAWSTVGLAEQFF
TRBV7-9	NA	NA	15	TRBJ2-6	TGTGCCAGCAGCTTAGCGACGGCTGGGGCCAACGTCCTGACTTTC	CASSLATAGANVLTF
TRBV4-2	TRBD1	NA	14	TRBJ1-1	TGTGCCAGCAGTTGGGACAGGGGGGGCACTGAAGCTTTCTTT	CASSWDRGGTEAFF
TRBV27	NA	NA	14	TRBJ2-7	TGTGCCAGCAGTTTAGCCCAGGGTACCTACGAGCAGTACTTC	CASSLAQGTYEQYF
TRBV7-9	TRBD2	once	17	TRBJ2-1	TGTGCCAGCGCCCCCGGACTAGCGGGAGCCCATTACAATGAGCAGTTCTTC	CASAPGLAGAHYNEQFF
TRBV27	TRBD1	NA	16	TRBJ2-7	TGTGCCAGCAGTCCGTCGACAGGGGACCGGATCTACGAGCAGTACTTC	CASSPSTGDRIYEQYF
TRBV11-1	NA	NA	16	TRBJ2-1	TGTGCCAGCAGCTTAGTAGAGGGGACCTCCTACAATGAGCAGTTCTTC	CASSLVEGTSYNEQFF
TRBV19	NA	NA	16	TRBJ2-1	TGTGCCAGTAGTATAGTCGGAGGGGGTTTTGGCGATGAGCAGTTCTTC	CASSIVGGGFGDEQFF
TRBV28	TRBD1	NA	17	TRBJ1-1	TGTGCCAGCACGGCCCGGACAGGGGGGGTCATGAACACTGAAGCTTTCTTT	CASTARTGGVMNTEAFF
TRBV30	NA	NA	15	TRBJ2-1	TGTGCCTGGAGTGTATCCAGCGGAGCGTACAATGAGCAGTTCTTC	CAWSVSSGAYNEQFF
TRBV25-1	TRBD1	NA	16	TRBJ2-3	TGTGCCACCATGAGCCGGGACAGGGGATTTACAGATACGCAGTATTTT	CATMSRDRGFTDTQYF
TRBV25-1	TRBD1	NA	13	TRBJ1-4	TGTGCCAGCAGTGAGACAGGGATTAGTCAACTGTTTTTT	CASSETGISQLFF
TRBV5-6	NA	NA	17	TRBJ1-1	TGTGCCAGCAGCACCGGGACGGGCTATTGGGAGAACACTGAAGCTTTCTTT	CASSTGTGYWENTEAFF
TRBV29-1	NA	NA	14	TRBJ2-1	TGCAGCGTTGCCTCCGATAGCTCCTACAATGAGCAGTTCTTC	CSVASDSSYNEQFF
TRBV5-5	TRBD2	once	15	TRBJ2-7	TGTGCCAGCAGCCCATTTACAGCGGGAGCGGGTGAGCAGTACTTC	CASSPFTAGAGEQYF
TRBV6-6	NA	NA	12	TRBJ2-7	TGTGCCAGCAGCCAAGATCCCTACGAGCAGTACTTC	CASSQDPYEQYF
TRBV25-1	TRBD2	NA	14	TRBJ2-1	TGTGCCAGCAACAGCGGGAGGGCTTTCAATGAGCAGTTCTTC	CASNSGRAFNEQFF
TRBV7-2	NA	NA	16	TRBJ1-2	TGTGCCAGCAGCTTAGCAGGAGGGTCATTATACTATGGCTACACCTTC	CASSLAGGSLYYGYTF
TRBV2	NA	NA	15	TRBJ2-7	TGTGCCAGCAGCGAAGGACTAGGGGGCTCCTACGAGCAGTACTTC	CASSEGLGGSYEQYF
TRBV28	TRBD1	NA	17	TRBJ2-3	TGTGCCAGCAGTGCTCTCGCCCGGGACAGAAGGGGAGATACGCAGTATTTT	CASSALARDRRGDTQYF
TRBV6-5	TRBD2	once	16	TRBJ2-5	TGTGCCAGCAGTTACGGGGCTAGCGGGAGCCAAGAGACCCAGTACTTC	CASSYGASGSQETQYF
TRBV15	NA	NA	12	TRBJ1-2	TGTGCCACCAGCAGAGATGACTATGGCTACACCTTC	CATSRDDYGYTF
TRBV29-1	TRBD1	once	14	TRBJ1-2	TGCAGCGTTGAAGAACAGGGGGCCGGCTATGGCTACACCTTC	CSVEEQGAGYGYTF
TRBV6-5	NA	NA	15	TRBJ2-7	TGTGCCAGCAGTTACGGCGCCGGGGGCTCCTACGAGCAGTACTTC	CASSYGAGGSYEQYF
TRBV28	TRBD2	NA	17	TRBJ2-3	TGTGCCAGCAGTTTATGGACTAGCGTCGGTAGCACAGATACGCAGTATTTT	CASSLWTSVGSTDTQYF
TRBV7-9	NA	few	14	TRBJ2-3	TGTGCCAGCAGTCCCTTGGGTGGCACAGATACGCAGTATTTT	CASSPLGGTDTQYF
TRBV27	NA	once	12	TRBJ2-6	TGTGCCAGCACTTCTGGGGCCAACGTCCTGACTTTC	CASTSGANVLTF
TRBV5-1	NA	NA	18	TRBJ2-2	TGCGCCAGCAGCTTGGATCGGGACCAGAGGGTAGACACCGGGGAGCTGTTTTTT	CASSLDRDQRVDTGELFF
TRBV27	NA	NA	13	TRBJ2-7	TGTGCCAGCAGTTTAACGGGCACCTACGAGCAGTACTTC	CASSLTGTYEQYF
TRBV27	TRBD1	NA	15	TRBJ2-7	TGTGCCAGCAGTTTAGGGACAGGGTCCCCCTACGAGCAGTACTTC	CASSLGTGSPYEQYF
TRBV28	NA	NA	10	TRBJ1-5	TGTGCCGCGTGGGGGTTGACCCAGCATTTT	CAAWGLTQHF
TRBV5-6	NA	NA	14	TRBJ2-7	TGTGCCAGCAGCTTGGTATCAAGCTCCTACGAGCAGTACTTC	CASSLVSSSYEQYF
TRBV29-1	NA	NA	9	TRBJ1-2	TGCAGCGACGACACTGGCTACACCTTC	CSDDTGYTF
TRBV7-2	NA	NA	13	TRBJ2-1	TGTGCCAGCAGCTTAGCGGGAGACAATGAGCAGTTCTTC	CASSLAGDNEQFF
TRBV27	TRBD2	NA	15	TRBJ2-7	TGTGCCAGCAGTCCCTGGAGCGGGAGTACCCACGAGCAGTACTTC	CASSPWSGSTHEQYF
TRBV29-1	NA	NA	13	TRBJ2-7	TGCAGCGCCTCTGGGACGGACTCCTACGAGCAGTACTTC	CSASGTDSYEQYF
TRBV19	NA	NA	13	TRBJ1-5	TGTGCCAGTAGTATGTCTGGGGATCAGCCCCAGCATTTT	CASSMSGDQPQHF
TRBV5-1	TRBD2	NA	14	TRBJ2-7	TGCGCCAGCAGCCTAGCGGAGGACATCTACGAGCAGTACTTC	CASSLAEDIYEQYF
TRBV7-8	NA	NA	17	TRBJ2-7	TGTGCCAGCAGCTTAGACCGCGTCCAGAAGACCACCTACGAGCAGTACTTC	CASSLDRVQKTTYEQYF
TRBV28	NA	NA	12	TRBJ2-7	TGTGCCAGCAGTCCCTACAGGGCCCAGCAGTACTTC	CASSPYRAQQYF
TRBV7-6	NA	NA	14	TRBJ1-4	TGTGCCAGCAGACCACAGGCAACTAATGAAAAACTGTTTTTT	CASRPQATNEKLFF
TRBV11-2	NA	NA	16	TRBJ2-3	TGTGCCAGCAGCTTAGGGGCGACTCCACCAGCGGATACGCAGTATTTT	CASSLGATPPADTQYF
TRBV2	TRBD2	few	15	TRBJ2-3	TGTGCCAGCAGTGAAGGGCGGGAGGCTGCAGATACGCAGTATTTT	CASSEGREAADTQYF
TRBV4-1	NA	NA	14	TRBJ2-1	TGCGCCAGCAGCCAAGATCCATCCGTGAATGAGCAGTTCTTC	CASSQDPSVNEQFF
TRBV6-1	TRBD1	NA	15	TRBJ2-7	TGTGCCAGCAGTTCCTACCGGGACAGCCTTTACGAGCAGTACTTC	CASSSYRDSLYEQYF
TRBV6-1	TRBD2	NA	13	TRBJ2-1	TGTGCCAGCACAACGGGACTAGGGAATGAGCAGTTCTTC	CASTTGLGNEQFF
TRBV27	NA	NA	12	TRBJ1-5	TGTGCCACCCGCCAATCTGGTCAGCCCCAGCATTTT	CATRQSGQPQHF
TRBV7-9	NA	NA	16	TRBJ2-3	TGTGCCAGCAGCCACGGGGGTAGCAGGGATCAGGATACGCAGTATTTT	CASSHGGSRDQDTQYF
TRBV29-1	NA	NA	15	TRBJ2-1	TGCAGCGTTGAATCTCCGGGATCCGAGGTAGGCGAGCAGTTCTTC	CSVESPGSEVGEQFF
TRBV27	NA	NA	14	TRBJ2-7	TGTGCCAGCAGTTTATCCAGGCAGACCTACGAGCAGTACTTC	CASSLSRQTYEQYF
TRBV30	NA	NA	13	TRBJ1-4	TGTGCCTGGACCGGAGGGACGATTGAAAAACTGTTTTTT	CAWTGGTIEKLFF
TRBV7-8	NA	NA	18	TRBJ2-7	TGTGCCAGCAGCCCAGTATTAGGGGTAGGGCCCTTCTCCTACGAGCAGTACTTC	CASSPVLGVGPFSYEQYF
TRBV10-1	NA	NA	15	TRBJ2-1	TGCGCCAGCAGTGAGTCTTTAGGGGCGGACAATGAGCAGTTCTTC	CASSESLGADNEQFF
TRBV5-4	NA	NA	11	TRBJ2-7	TGTGCCAGCAGCTTGGGGGACGAGCAGTACTTC	CASSLGDEQYF
TRBV28	NA	NA	16	TRBJ1-2	TGTGCCAGCAGTTCCCCCGAGACAGTCTCCCAATATGGCTACACCTTC	CASSSPETVSQYGYTF